The TCR beta chain described here comes from a study of OX40 agonist ivuxolimab in advanced cancers. Study summary: Patients with hepatocellular carcinoma, melanoma, renal cell or head and neck cancer made up the dose-escalation patients. Prior therapy, whether anti-PD-1, anti-PD-L1 or anti-CTLA-4, was allowed, and 30% to 40% had some.

Turning to this clone: Antigen specificity is unknown.

This CDR3 is 16 amino acids long. The V and J ends lost 4 bases and 6 bases, in that order; junction bases with no gene match: 10. Germline CDR1 and CDR2: SEHNR and FQNEAQ (reference sequence). Sequencing used immunoSEQ multiplex PCR; TCRdb keeps in-frame clones, though not all of them. This table holds 20,000 to 30,000 clones, 83% found once. Overall study findings and caveats: At 0.1 to 3.0 mg/kg and by week 6, CD4+ and CD8+ T cells in the blood had expanded clonally.

This TCR derives from an adult with an advanced solid tumor such as melanoma, head and neck, liver or kidney cancer. This chain joins TRBV7-9 and TRBJ1-2, with 11 bases lining up with TRBD1. Source: CD4+ or CD8+ T cells sorted from blood, taken in a trial of the OX40 agonist ivuxolimab. CDR3 in amino acids: CASSSGQGDWLDGYTF. CDR3 nucleotides: TGTGCCAGCAGCTCGGGACAGGGGGACTGGTTGGATGGCTACACCTTC.